The clone carrying this T cell receptor beta chain was counted at least ten times. These data come from a study of regulatory T cells in long-lasting Graves disease. CDR3-region Arm-PCR and iRepertoire HTBI primers produced the TCR beta libraries. TCRdb recomputed calls from the multiplex PCR reads with MiXCR, one row per CDR3 protein. This repertoire shows approximately 400,000 distinct CDR3 sequences, about 20% found once; its top ten account for about 26%. Time point specified: persistent/refractory GD, antithyroid drugs over 5 years with positive TRAb. RNA isolated from PBMCs was used to make the TCR library. Germline V gene data show CDR1 as MNHNS and CDR2 as SASEGT. The ends were cut back, 8 bases at V and 5 bases at J, with 18 bases in the middle. The CDR3 loop spans 14 amino acids.

This chain uses TRBV6-1 with TRBJ1-1, with D uncertain. The material was peripheral blood mononuclear cells (PBMCs), obtained when the disease was refractory, from a patient treated with antithyroid drugs. The clonotype was recovered from a female donor with Graves disease. The CDR3 sequence: CASAAVPRRTEAFF. The CDR3 DNA follows: TGTGCCAGCGCCGCCGTACCGAGGAGAACTGAAGCTTTCTTT.